This is a list of T cell receptor beta chains from one sample in a study of OX40 agonist ivuxolimab in advanced cancers. Assay used: immunoSEQ multiplex PCR; TCRdb lists only in-frame clones, some missing. Of about 80,000 clones in the sample, approximately 85% were seen once. Sequencing was performed on CD4+ or CD8+ T cells sorted from blood, taken in a trial of the OX40 agonist ivuxolimab. These receptors were collected from an adult with an advanced solid tumor such as melanoma, head and neck, liver or kidney cancer. Both conserved end residues are trimmed from each CDR3.

V gene,J gene,CDR3 protein
TRBV7-2,TRBJ2-5,ASSRPGTGGGETQY
TRBV5-6,TRBJ2-1,ASSFGGALSYNEQF
TRBV9,TRBJ2-2,ASSPVASGGTGELF
TRBV29-1,TRBJ2-3,SVAIQGGTDTQY
TRBV5-1,TRBJ2-3,ASSLASGPTDTQY
TRBV7-9,TRBJ2-7,ASSPPGGYEQY
TRBV5-1,TRBJ2-7,ASSLGRDRVYEQY
TRBV29-1,TRBJ2-5,SVSPDNQETQY
TRBV7-7,TRBJ2-5,ASSSTGGDETQY
TRBV30,TRBJ1-1,ARSGQWNTEAF
TRBV29-1,TRBJ1-1,SVGQGAGTEAF
TRBV5-1,TRBJ2-2,ASNPGVAGVAGELF
TRBV4-2,TRBJ2-5,ASSQEGSPQETQY
TRBV28,TRBJ1-1,ASSLRGALTEAF
TRBV6-1,TRBJ1-5,ASSEYGARNQPQH
TRBV6-5,TRBJ2-5,ASTTPGGETQY
TRBV7-2,TRBJ1-5,ASSQGQSYSNQPQH
TRBV6-1,TRBJ1-3,ASSEARTGGWNTIY
TRBV5-1,TRBJ1-4,ASSPGGRNEKLF
TRBV7-9,TRBJ2-7,ASSLESSYEQY
TRBV5-1,TRBJ2-1,ASMGNNEQF
TRBV29-1,TRBJ2-3,SVKLTGTDTQY
TRBV21-1,TRBJ2-3,ASSKVSSGPTDTQY
TRBV4-3,TRBJ2-5,ASSQDRRTSYQETQY
TRBV20-1,TRBJ2-1,SARGLAEQF
TRBV5-1,TRBJ2-1,ASSLDSANNEQF
TRBV18,TRBJ2-7,ASSPNGGSSSYEQY
TRBV2,TRBJ2-1,ASSEDRGRADEQF
TRBV7-2,TRBJ1-6,ASSSGPSSYNSPLH
TRBV10-1,TRBJ2-1,ASSESRLAGSGQF
TRBV10-3,TRBJ2-3,AISEPTSGGTDTQY
TRBV4-2,TRBJ2-7,ASSQEIGKRSLSYEQY
TRBV18,TRBJ1-3,ASSPTPGQTGNTIY
TRBV15,TRBJ2-1,ATSPGSGEYNEQF
TRBV5-4,TRBJ1-6,ASSQDRDLSPLH
TRBV5-5,TRBJ2-7,ASSRRQGGAYEQY
TRBV5-6,TRBJ2-3,ASSLGRAGTQY
TRBV30,TRBJ1-5,AWSVGMGGNQPQH
TRBV30,TRBJ2-7,AWGADRGPLRSYEQY
TRBV30,TRBJ2-2,AWNRRADTGELF
TRBV7-9,TRBJ2-5,ASARQGSETQY
TRBV12-5,TRBJ1-1,ASGGGRAEAF
TRBV5-1,TRBJ2-5,ASSSTTLQGASGTQY
TRBV7-6,TRBJ2-1,ASSLALGPDGQQF
TRBV6-6,TRBJ1-4,ASGRLSTNEKLF
TRBV7-9,TRBJ2-7,ASSPALGQSSYEQY
TRBV5-6,TRBJ2-7,ASSLRLPAVVYEQY
TRBV15,TRBJ2-1,ATSSRLAGYNEQF
TRBV5-6,TRBJ2-7,ASGSSSSYEQY
TRBV27,TRBJ1-5,ASAPGGIQPQH
TRBV19,TRBJ2-7,ASSTRWTGGYEQY
TRBV15,TRBJ1-2,ATSSGQGAPYGYT
TRBV19,TRBJ1-1,ASSTTGGNTEAF
TRBV6-5,TRBJ1-5,ASSVETWDQPQH
TRBV6-1,TRBJ1-1,ASSGDREKAF
TRBV4-3,TRBJ2-2,ASSQETGRTTGELF
TRBV10-3,TRBJ1-3,AISDHQGSSGNTIY